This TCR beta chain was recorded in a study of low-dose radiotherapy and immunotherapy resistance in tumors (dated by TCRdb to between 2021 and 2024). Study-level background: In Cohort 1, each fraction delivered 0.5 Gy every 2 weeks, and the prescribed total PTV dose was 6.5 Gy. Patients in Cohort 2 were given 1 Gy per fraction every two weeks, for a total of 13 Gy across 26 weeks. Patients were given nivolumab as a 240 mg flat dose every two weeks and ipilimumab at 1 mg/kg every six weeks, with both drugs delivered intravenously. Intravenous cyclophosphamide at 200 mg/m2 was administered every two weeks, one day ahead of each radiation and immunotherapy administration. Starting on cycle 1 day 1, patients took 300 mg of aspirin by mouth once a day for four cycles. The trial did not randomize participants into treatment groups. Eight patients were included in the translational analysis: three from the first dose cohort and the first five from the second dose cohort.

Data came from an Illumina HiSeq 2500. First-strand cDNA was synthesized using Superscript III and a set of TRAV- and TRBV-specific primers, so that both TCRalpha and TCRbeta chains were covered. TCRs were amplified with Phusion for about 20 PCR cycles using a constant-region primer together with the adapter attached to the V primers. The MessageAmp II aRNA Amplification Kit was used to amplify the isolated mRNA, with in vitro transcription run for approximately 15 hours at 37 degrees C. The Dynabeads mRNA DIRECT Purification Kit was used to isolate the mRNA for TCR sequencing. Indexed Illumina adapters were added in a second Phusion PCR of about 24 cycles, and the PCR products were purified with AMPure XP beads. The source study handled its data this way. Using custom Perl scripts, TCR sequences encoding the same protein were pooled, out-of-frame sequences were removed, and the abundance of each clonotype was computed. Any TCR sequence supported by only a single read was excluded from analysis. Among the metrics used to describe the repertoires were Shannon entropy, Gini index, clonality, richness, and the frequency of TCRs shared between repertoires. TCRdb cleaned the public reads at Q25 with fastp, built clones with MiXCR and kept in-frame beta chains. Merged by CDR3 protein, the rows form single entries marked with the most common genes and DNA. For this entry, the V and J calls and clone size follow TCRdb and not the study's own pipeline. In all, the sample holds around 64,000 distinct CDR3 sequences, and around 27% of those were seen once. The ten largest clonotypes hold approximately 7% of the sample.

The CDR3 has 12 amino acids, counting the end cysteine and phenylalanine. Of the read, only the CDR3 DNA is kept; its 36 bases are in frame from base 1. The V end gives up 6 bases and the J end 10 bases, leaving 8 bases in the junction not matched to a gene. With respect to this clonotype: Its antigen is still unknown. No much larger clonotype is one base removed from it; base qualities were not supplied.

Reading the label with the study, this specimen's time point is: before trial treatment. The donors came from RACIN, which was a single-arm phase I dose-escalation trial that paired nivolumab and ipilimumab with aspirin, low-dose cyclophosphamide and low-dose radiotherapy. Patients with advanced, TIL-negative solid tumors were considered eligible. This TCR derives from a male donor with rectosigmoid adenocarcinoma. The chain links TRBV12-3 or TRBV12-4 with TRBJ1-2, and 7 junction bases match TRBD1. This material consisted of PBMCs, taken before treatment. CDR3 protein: CASSQGGIVYTF. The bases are TGTGCCAGCAGCCAGGGGGGGATAGTCTACACCTTC.